Each of the 3 T cell receptor beta chains below was sequenced from the same sample in a study of PD-L1 blockade in urothelial cancer. Produced via immunoSEQ multiplex PCR; TCRdb's table is partial and in-frame only. The data show around 40,000 clones, 75% to 90% seen once. Here the sequenced sample was PBMCs, taken around atezolizumab (anti-PD-L1) treatment. These receptors were collected from a man aged 60-69 years with urothelial cancer.

This clone has just a few counts. The chain employs TRBV2 and TRBJ2-1; D is uncertain. CDR3 length: 11 residues. Germline V CDR1 and CDR2: SNHLY, FYNNEI. V lost 7 bases and J 5 bases, leaving 6 bases between the germline ends. The CDR3 protein is CASNPNNEQFF. The CDR3 DNA reads TGTGCCAGCAATCCTAACAATGAGCAGTTCTTC.

The J gene is TRBJ2-1, the V gene TRBV6-4; no clear D gene. This CDR3 has 13 residues. Germline values: CDR1 MRHNA, CDR2 SNTAGT. V was cut by 0 bases and J by 8 bases, with 8 bases left in between. The CDR3 DNA reads as TGTGCCAGCAGTGACTCGCCAGGTTATGAGCAGTTCTTC. This sequence encodes CASSDSPGYEQFF.

This chain joins TRBV7-3 and TRBJ2-3, with 8 bases that match TRBD2. Germline V gene sequence: CDR1 SGHTA, CDR2 FQGTGA. The CDR3 runs to 16 residues. The junction had 7 bases not matched to a gene; V was cut back by 5 bases and J by 0 bases. CDR3 amino acids: CASSPLPSGSTDTQYF. CDR3 in DNA: TGTGCCAGCAGCCCCCTCCCTAGCGGGAGCACAGATACGCAGTATTTT.